The 29 T cell receptor beta chains presented below share a single source sample, sequenced in a study of T cell clusters in autoimmune cytopenias. Multiplex touch-down PCR amplified TRB using TRB-A and TRB-B pools in one tube. After re-calling the multiplex PCR reads, TCRdb lists one entry per CDR3 protein, DNA absent. The sample table includes some 15,000 distinct CDR3 sequences. Each sample's input was 250 ng genomic DNA, 38,000 or so genome equivalents. These same records also appear under a second study, on T cell repertoires in aging, cancer and after chemotherapy.

Material: peripheral blood. Receptors were obtained from a human donor in good health.

Considering frequency, this clonotype is medium-sized. The rearrangement uses TRBV11-1 and TRBJ2-4. The V gene's germline CDR1 is SGHAT and CDR2 FQDESV (reference sequence). This CDR3 region has 14 residues. CDR3: CASSLETIGYIQYF.

The chain recombines TRBV7-6 with TRBJ2-6; there is no DNA to check the TCRdb D call of TRBD1. Germline CDR1 SGHVS, CDR2 FNYEAQ. This CDR3 has 15 residues. The CDR3 region is CASSQTVSGANVLTF.

By frequency, this clonotype is medium-sized (0.01 to 0.1%). The rearrangement joins TRBV19 to TRBJ2-1; the TCRdb call, TRBD1, lacks DNA for checking. The CDR3 has 16 residues. Germline V gives CDR1 LNHDA, CDR2 SQIVND (reference sequence). The CDR3 here is CASSITGTGYDDEQFF.

This chain joins TRBV27 and TRBJ2-2; TCRdb's D call, TRBD1, is unchecked because there is no DNA. The CDR3 runs 14 residues. Germline V lookup: CDR1 MNHEY, CDR2 SMNVEV (reference sequence). The CDR3 is CASKGTAVTGELFF.

The chain carries TRBV19 and TRBJ1-2; checking the TCRdb D call of TRBD1 is not possible without DNA. This CDR3 contains 14 residues. CDR1 and CDR2 (germline): LNHDA, SQIVND (reference sequence). The CDR3 loop reads CASSIRDSPWGYTF.

J is TRBJ2-7 and V is TRBV7-2; TCRdb gives TRBD2 as the D gene, but with no DNA this cannot be confirmed. The CDR3 runs 14 residues. Germline assignment: CDR1 SGHTA and CDR2 FQGNSA. CDR3 sequence: CASSLGPSTYEQYF.

The genes are TRBV11-3 and TRBJ2-3; lacking DNA, the TRBD2 call made by TCRdb goes unchecked. In germline, CDR1 is SGHNT, CDR2 YENEEA. This CDR3 has 15 residues. The CDR3 loop is CASSTGSGYTDTQYF.

This chain connects TRBV18 to TRBJ2-3. Germline V CDR1 and CDR2: KGHSH, LQKENI. This CDR3 is built from 12 residues. The CDR3 spells CASSPNTDTQYF.

The chain couples TRBV6-6 to TRBJ2-1; TCRdb gives TRBD1 as the D gene, but with no DNA this cannot be confirmed. CDR1 and CDR2 (germline): MNHNY, SVGAGI (reference sequence). The CDR3 has 15 residues. The CDR3 region is CASSYLGQLNNEQFF.

The rearrangement joins TRBV12-3 or TRBV12-4 to TRBJ1-4; the D call of TRBD1 rests on TCRdb alone, since no DNA is present to check it. CDR3 size: 14 residues. The CDR3 is CASSFRQGGEKLFF.

This rearrangement joins TRBV15 to TRBJ2-7; TCRdb proposes TRBD2, but this gene call is untestable without DNA. Per the germline V gene, CDR1 is LNHNV and CDR2 is YYDKDF (reference sequence). This CDR3 is 16 amino acids long. The CDR3 sequence is CATSRSAAGSYYEQYF. The full variable domain, its missing parts supplied by reference TRBV15 and TRBJ2-7, is DAMVIQNPRYQVTQFGKPVTLSCSQTLNHNVMYWYQQKSSQAPKLLFHYYDKDFNNEADTPDNFQSRRPNTSFCFLDIRSPGLGDTAMYLCATSRSAAGSYYEQYFGPGTRLTVT.

This clonotype shows up as medium-sized by frequency. The rearrangement uses TRBV19 and TRBJ2-5; checking the TCRdb D call of TRBD2 is not possible without DNA. Germline lookup yields CDR1 LNHDA and CDR2 SQIVND (reference sequence). The CDR3 loop spans 13 amino acids. CDR3 protein: CASRPTSSETQYF.

V usage is TRBV13 and J usage is TRBJ2-5; checking the TCRdb D call of TRBD2 is not possible without DNA. Germline assignment: CDR1 PRHDT and CDR2 FYEKMQ (reference sequence). The CDR3 is 13 residues long. CDR3 in amino acids: CASSLGSQETQYF.

The gene calls are TRBV6-5 and TRBJ2-7; the TCRdb D gene call, TRBD2, has no DNA to confirm it. CDR1 MNHEY and CDR2 SVGAGI come from the germline V gene. The length of the CDR3 is 15 residues. This CDR3 is CASTVGGLAGPEQYF.

The chain has TRBV27 and TRBJ1-2; TCRdb's D gene call, TRBD1, goes unchecked for lack of DNA. Germline CDR1 reads MNHEY; CDR2 reads SMNVEV (reference sequence). The CDR3 sequence is 14 residues long. The CDR3 here is CASSYSGTGVGYTF.

This sequence joins TRBV5-6 and TRBJ2-3; without DNA, the TCRdb call of TRBD2 cannot be checked. CDR1 is SGHDT, CDR2 YYEEEE, per germline. This CDR3 contains 14 residues. The CDR3 here is CATGGRERADTQYF.

The chain joins TRBV6-5 to TRBJ1-3. This CDR3 comprises 16 residues. Germline V gene data show CDR1 as MNHEY and CDR2 as SVGAGI. CDR3 sequence: CAIHGAQLTFGNTIYF.

The J gene is TRBJ2-4, the V gene TRBV19; TCRdb gives TRBD2 as the D gene, but with no DNA this cannot be confirmed. Per germline, CDR1 LNHDA and CDR2 SQIVND (reference sequence). The CDR3 extends over 16 amino acids. The CDR3 here is CASSIAGSLAKNIQYF.

J is TRBJ2-1 and V is TRBV6-4; TCRdb's D call of TRBD1 is untestable without DNA. The CDR3 covers 13 residues. The V gene's germline CDR1 is MRHNA and CDR2 SNTAGT. The CDR3 loop reads CASRAPSSHEQFF.

The chain joins TRBV6-6 to TRBJ1-5; no DNA is available, so the TRBD1 call from TCRdb remains unchecked. Germline CDR1 and CDR2: MNHNY and SVGAGI (reference sequence). The CDR3 totals 14 residues. CDR3 region: CASRGQGNNQPQHF.

The chain couples TRBV12-3 or TRBV12-4 to TRBJ2-1; as DNA is missing, the TRBD2 call by TCRdb cannot be tested. The CDR3 is 15 residues long. The CDR3 region is CASSLGLWAGGEQFF.

The chain couples TRBV27 to TRBJ1-5. CDR3 size: 13 residues. Germline CDR1 MNHEY, CDR2 SMNVEV (reference sequence). This chain's CDR3 is CASSLSEGQPQHF.

The rearrangement joins TRBV11-2 to TRBJ2-3; the TCRdb call, TRBD1, lacks DNA for checking. There are 14 residues in the CDR3. CDR1 is SGHAT, CDR2 FQNNGV, per germline. This chain's CDR3 is CASSLGGVRNTQYF.

The chain employs TRBV27 and TRBJ1-5. Looked up from germline, CDR1 is MNHEY and CDR2 is SMNVEV (reference sequence). The CDR3 runs 13 residues. The CDR3 here is CASSFYSNQPQHF.

This rearrangement joins TRBV29-1 to TRBJ1-1. CDR3 length equals 15 residues. CDR1 is SQVTM, CDR2 ANQGSEA, per germline. CDR3 residues: CRAPGGDRRFAEAFF.

The rearrangement links TRBV12-3 or TRBV12-4 to TRBJ2-5; TCRdb proposes TRBD1, but this gene call is untestable without DNA. The CDR3 extends over 16 amino acids. This chain's CDR3 is CASRLTGTGGVGTQYF.

This clonotype registers medium-sized (0.01 to 0.1%) by frequency. The rearrangement links TRBV29-1 to TRBJ2-2; TCRdb gives TRBD2 as the D gene, but with no DNA this cannot be confirmed. From germline, CDR1 is SQVTM and CDR2 ANQGSEA. CDR3 length equals 13 residues. CDR3 in amino acids: CSVDLASPGELFF.

Its frequency marks this clonotype as medium-sized. This chain links TRBV11-1 with TRBJ2-1. Germline V gives CDR1 SGHAT, CDR2 FQDESV (reference sequence). The CDR3 extends over 15 amino acids. The chain's CDR3 is CASSLDRGSYNEQFF.

This clonotype is identified as medium-sized (0.01 to 0.1%) from frequency. The CDR3 here is CSAPGLAGMGNEQFF. V is TRBV29-1 and J is TRBJ2-1; with no DNA, the TCRdb D assignment of TRBD2 cannot be verified. The CDR3 contains 15 residues. Germline-derived CDR1 and CDR2 are SQVTM and ANQGSEA.